This entry lists 23 T cell receptor beta chains sequenced from one sample in a study of blood T cell repertoires in COVID-19. TCRdb's table, derived via immunoSEQ multiplex PCR, lists solely in-frame clones and lacks some. This sample has about 170,000 clones; more than 65% occur once, and the top ten carry roughly a tenth. The sample was peripheral blood. These receptors were obtained from a woman aged 80 or over with active or convalescent COVID-19.

V and J are TRBV19 and TRBJ2-7; 9 bases align to TRBD2. This CDR3 region has 14 residues. Germline CDR1 and CDR2: LNHDA and SQIVND (reference sequence). Trimming cost V 5 bases and J 6 bases; bases outside gene matches: 8. CDR3 nucleotide sequence: TGTGCCAGTAGTGGGACTAGCACGGGAGGCGAGCAGTACTTC. It codes for CASSGTSTGGEQYF.

This chain joins TRBV2 and TRBJ1-5; TRBD1 aligns across 7 bases. CDR3 length: 16 residues. The V and J ends lost 3 bases and 0 bases, in that order; junction bases with no gene match: 5. Germline CDR1 is SNHLY and CDR2 is FYNNEI. The CDR3 bases are TGTGCCAGCAGTGAGCAGGGGGACCATAGCAATCAGCCCCAGCATTTT. Its translation: CASSEQGDHSNQPQHF.

The CDR3 DNA is TGTGCCAGCAGCCACCGGGACAGCGACTACGAGCAGTACTTC. It codes for CASSHRDSDYEQYF. V and J are TRBV3-1 (or the pseudogene TRBV3-2) and TRBJ2-7; TRBD1 aligns across 7 bases. Germline V gene data show CDR1 as LGHDT and CDR2 as YNNKEL (reference sequence). The V segment lost 3 bases and the J segment 3 bases; nucleotides outside the gene matches: 5. This CDR3 region has 14 residues.

V and J are TRBV10-3 and TRBJ1-1; weak D call: TRBD1 (6 bases). The CDR3 length is 13 residues. Trimming pared 4 bases from V and 7 bases from J, leaving 13 bases between. The germline V gene has CDR1 ENHRY and CDR2 SYGVKD. CDR3 nucleotides: TGTGCCATCAGTGCTACAGGGATTAGTGAAGCTTTCTTT. It is translated as CAISATGISEAFF.

The rearrangement joins TRBV9 to TRBJ2-3, with 7 bases aligning to TRBD1. The CDR3 runs to 17 residues. J gave up 0 bases and V 4 bases, and 11 bases lay outside the gene matches. Germline CDR1 reads SGDLS; CDR2 reads YYNGEE. The CDR3 DNA reads TGTGCCAGCAGCCCAGCGACAGGGCCCGATAGCACAGATACGCAGTATTTT. Translating gives CASSPATGPDSTDTQYF.

This rearrangement joins TRBV5-5 to TRBJ1-5; D is undetermined. Between the trimmed V and J ends, which lost 0 bases and 1 base, there was a span of 5 bases. This CDR3 region has 14 residues. Germline CDR1 is SGHKS and CDR2 is YYEKEE (reference sequence). CDR3 residues: CASSLGQSNQPQHF. CDR3 in DNA: TGTGCCAGCAGCTTGGGGCAGAGCAATCAGCCCCAGCATTTT.

The V call is TRBV4-1, the J call TRBJ2-1, with 9 nucleotides matching TRBD2. This CDR3 contains 18 residues. Germline trimming cut 4 bases from V and 0 bases from J; bases unmatched to any gene: 10. Germline CDR1 reads MGHRA; CDR2 reads YSYEKL. CDR3 DNA: TGCGCCAGCAGCCCACGACCCTCTAGCGGGGACTCCTACAATGAGCAGTTCTTC. The encoded protein is CASSPRPSSGDSYNEQFF.

V gene TRBV30 combines with J gene TRBJ2-2; tentatively, D is TRBD1 (5 bases). Germline-derived CDR1 and CDR2 are GTSNPN and SVGIG (reference sequence). The CDR3 is made up of 16 amino acids. Trimming cost V 0 bases and J 2 bases, with 13 bases left between them. The CDR3 nucleotides are TGTGCCTGGAGTGTGGGGCAGGGAATAAACACCGGGGAGCTGTTTTTT. Translating it yields CAWSVGQGINTGELFF.

J is TRBJ2-3 and V is TRBV28; 10 bases agree with TRBD1. From germline, CDR1 is MDHEN and CDR2 SYDVKM. The V and J ends lost 8 bases and 5 bases, in that order; junction bases with no gene match: 7. The CDR3 sequence is 14 residues long. The CDR3 protein is CASGRDRGLDTQYF. CDR3 in DNA: TGTGCCAGCGGACGGGACAGGGGATTAGATACGCAGTATTTT.

This chain links TRBV3-1 (or the pseudogene TRBV3-2) with TRBJ1-2; 9 bases match TRBD1. Germline V lookup: CDR1 LGHDT, CDR2 YNNKEL (reference sequence). CDR3 length equals 14 residues. The J segment lost 8 bases and the V segment lost 4 bases, leaving 8 bases of the junction unmatched. CDR3 nucleotide sequence: TGTGCCAGCAGCCCCGGGACAGGGAGTCACGGCTACACCTTC. Its protein product is CASSPGTGSHGYTF.

The chain carries TRBV5-1 and TRBJ2-5; 10 bases match TRBD2. The V gene end was trimmed by 0 bases and the J gene end by 4 bases; junction bases not matched to a gene: 9. Germline CDR1 is SGHRS and CDR2 is YFSETQ. This CDR3 has 17 residues. The chain's CDR3 is CASSLVASGSFRETQYF. The CDR3 coding sequence is TGCGCCAGCAGCTTGGTGGCTAGCGGGAGTTTTCGAGAGACCCAGTACTTC. Based on the CDR3 plus reference TRBV5-1 and TRBJ2-5, the full variable domain is KAGVTQTPRYLIKTRGQQVTLSCSPISGHRSVSWYQQTPGQGLQFLFEYFSETQRNKGNFPGRFSGRQFSNSRSEMNVSTLELGDSALYLCASSLVASGSFRETQYFGPGTRLLVL.

This clone appeared many times. This chain connects TRBV5-4 to TRBJ1-4; 9 nucleotides match TRBD1. This CDR3 is 17 amino acids long. Trimming at V came to 4 bases and at J to 2 bases, leaving 9 bases not matched to a gene. From germline, CDR1 is SGHNT and CDR2 YYREEE (reference sequence). The CDR3 protein is CASSGGQGGRTNEKLFF. The CDR3 DNA reads TGTGCCAGCAGCGGGGGACAGGGAGGCAGGACTAATGAAAAACTGTTTTTT.

The chain couples TRBV7-9 to TRBJ2-1; no clear D. The CDR3 consists of 15 residues. CDR1 is SEHNR and CDR2 is FQNEAQ in the germline V gene (reference sequence). V was clipped by 5 bases and J by 1 base, with 12 bases between them. The CDR3 nucleotides are TGTGCCAGCAGCCCCCCCAGTGGTTCCTACAATGAGCAGTTCTTC. It encodes CASSPPSGSYNEQFF.

This chain uses TRBV2 with TRBJ1-2, with D perhaps TRBD1 (5 bases). CDR1 and CDR2 (germline): SNHLY, FYNNEI. The CDR3 spans 13 residues. Trimming pared 2 bases from V and 11 bases from J, leaving 15 bases between. Here the CDR3 DNA reads TGTGCCAGCAGTGAACAGGCAGGGTCCTGGTACACCTTC. Amino acid sequence: CASSEQAGSWYTF.

The chain couples TRBV9 to TRBJ1-6, with a possible D match to TRBD1 (5 bases). Germline V gene lookup returns CDR1 SGDLS and CDR2 YYNGEE. Trimming took 0 bases from V and 5 from J, leaving 6 bases between them. This CDR3 is 14 amino acids long. The chain's CDR3 is CASSVEGDNSPLHF. The CDR3 nucleotides read TGTGCCAGCAGCGTAGAAGGGGATAATTCACCCCTCCACTTT.

The chain combines TRBV5-6 with TRBJ1-1, with D unclear. Per germline, CDR1 SGHDT and CDR2 YYEEEE. Trimming removed 5 bases from V and 10 bases from J, with 12 bases in between. The CDR3 extends over 11 amino acids. The CDR3 protein is CASRVPGGAFF. In DNA, the CDR3 is TGTGCCAGCAGGGTCCCAGGTGGAGCTTTCTTT.

The chain joins TRBV28 to TRBJ1-5; maybe TRBD1 (6 bases). CDR1 and CDR2 from the germline V gene are MDHEN and SYDVKM. With 4 bases removed from V and 3 bases from J, the gap between germline ends came to 19 bases. The CDR3 is made up of 17 amino acids. CDR3 loop: CASSSPRGAGYNQPQHF. CDR3 DNA: TGTGCCAGCAGTTCCCCCCGGGGGGCAGGCTACAATCAGCCCCAGCATTTT.

The chain recombines TRBV4-1 with TRBJ1-2; D call uncertain. Trimming cost V 4 bases and J 1 base, with 7 bases left between them. The CDR3 is 13 residues long. Germline values: CDR1 MGHRA, CDR2 YSYEKL. The CDR3, as DNA: TGCGCCAGCAGCCGCTTAGTTAACTATGGCTACACCTTC. This translates into CASSRLVNYGYTF.

This clone was counted only a few times. Here the CDR3 reads CASSLFGTVNTEAFF. The DNA of the CDR3 is TGTGCCAGCAGCTTGTTCGGGACAGTGAACACTGAAGCTTTCTTT. This chain joins TRBV7-2 and TRBJ1-1; 7 positions agree with TRBD1. Germline V gene sequence: CDR1 SGHTA, CDR2 FQGNSA. This CDR3 region has 15 residues. The junction had 4 bases not matched to a gene; V was cut back by 3 bases and J by 0 bases.

The J gene is TRBJ1-2, the V gene TRBV5-1; the match to TRBD1 covers 7 bases. Losses at the gene ends were 0 bases for V and 5 bases for J; bases not matched to a gene: 7. The CDR3 is 15 residues long. Germline values: CDR1 SGHRS, CDR2 YFSETQ. CDR3 sequence reads: CASSLEATGWYGYTF. The CDR3 DNA is TGCGCCAGCAGCTTGGAGGCGACAGGGTGGTATGGCTACACCTTC.

The chain joins TRBV28 to TRBJ1-3; D call uncertain. V lost 7 bases, J lost 0 bases, and 10 bases lay in between. Germline CDR1 is MDHEN and CDR2 is SYDVKM. The CDR3 totals 14 residues. The DNA of the CDR3 is TGTGCCAGCATTATGAGCCTCTCTGGAAACACCATATATTTT. Translated, it gives CASIMSLSGNTIYF.

This clone was counted a single time. The gene calls are TRBV19 and TRBJ1-2, with D uncertain. Trimming removed 5 bases from V and 0 bases from J, with 16 bases in between. Germline CDR1 is LNHDA and CDR2 is SQIVND (reference sequence). The CDR3 is 16 amino acids. The CDR3 nucleotides are TGTGCCAGTAGTCTCTCCTCCCTCGGAGCTAACTATGGCTACACCTTC. Translated: CASSLSSLGANYGYTF. Full variable domain (missing parts from reference TRBV19 and TRBJ1-2): DGGITQSPKYLFRKEGQNVTLSCEQNLNHDAMYWYRQDPGQGLRLIYYSQIVNDFQKGDIAEGYSVSREKKESFPLTVTSAQKNPTAFYLCASSLSSLGANYGYTFGSGTRLTVV.

The gene calls are TRBV30 and TRBJ2-2; TRBD2 is a possible D gene (7 bases). The V gene lost 5 bases and the J gene lost 7 bases, with 20 bases spanning the gap. This CDR3 has 15 residues. The germline gives CDR1 GTSNPN, CDR2 SVGIG (reference sequence). This CDR3 reads CAWAPYGLGGGELFF. CDR3 DNA: TGTGCCTGGGCTCCTTACGGACTAGGGGGCGGGGAGCTGTTTTTT.